Included here is one T cell receptor (beta chain) sequence, with context. Its specificity is not known. Trimming removed 0 bases at V and 5 bases at J, with 13 bases between. The CDR3 covers 15 residues. CDR1 is MNHNS and CDR2 is SASEGT in the germline V gene. Clones were sequenced by immunoSEQ multiplex PCR, and TCRdb holds only the in-frame ones, with some missing. The table has some 38,000 clones, roughly 91% seen once. These data are taken from a study of cytomegalovirus exposure and HLA in healthy donors. Study observations and caveats: There were some public TCRs occurring in many donors, but most TCR sequences were rare. The authors enumerated roughly 180 TCR beta chains as linked to cytomegalovirus.

Input material: PBMCs. The chain has TRBV6-1 and TRBJ1-2; tentatively, D is TRBD1 (5 bases). This sequence originates from a man younger than 30 in good health and CMV-seronegative. CDR3: CASSEASGLGYGYTF. The CDR3 DNA reads as TGTGCCAGCAGTGAAGCTTCAGGGCTCGGTTATGGCTACACCTTC.